These 22 T cell receptor beta chains were all obtained from the same sample, sequenced in a study of T cell responses to AZD1222 COVID-19 vaccine. The table came from immunoSEQ multiplex PCR; TCRdb's copy has only in-frame clones and leaves some out. The sample lists 110,000 or so clones; approximately 85% were seen once. The input for sequencing was peripheral blood, taken on day 0 of AZD1222 vaccination. These receptors came from an adult in good health.

V gene TRBV6-5 combines with J gene TRBJ1-6; D ambiguous. The CDR3 runs to 15 residues. CDR1 and CDR2 from the germline V gene are MNHEY and SVGAGI. Between the trimmed V and J ends, which lost 6 bases and 0 bases, there was a span of 9 bases. CDR3 nucleotides: TGTGCCAGCAGCCCCTTCGGCTCCTATAATTCACCCCTCCACTTT. This encodes CASSPFGSYNSPLHF.

V usage is TRBV9 and J usage is TRBJ1-5; the match to TRBD1 covers 9 bases. Germline CDR1 and CDR2: SGDLS and YYNGEE. The CDR3 totals 20 residues. After removal of 2 bases from V and 0 bases from J, the junction contained 15 bases not matched to a gene. CDR3 residues: CASSVDLRGQGLYSNQPQHF. The CDR3 DNA reads TGTGCCAGCAGCGTCGATCTCCGGGGACAGGGCCTGTATAGCAATCAGCCCCAGCATTTT.

The rearrangement uses TRBV18 and TRBJ2-7; D is undetermined. Germline values: CDR1 KGHSH, CDR2 LQKENI. This CDR3 region has 16 residues. Trimming left V 2 bases short and J 0 bases short, with 14 bases between. The CDR3 spells CASSPIPGRISYEQYF. The DNA for the CDR3 is TGTGCCAGCTCACCAATCCCCGGCAGAATCTCCTACGAGCAGTACTTC. The complete variable domain, with remaining parts taken from reference TRBV18 and TRBJ2-7, reads NAGVMQNPRHLVRRRGQEARLRCSPMKGHSHVYWYRQLPEEGLKFMVYLQKENIIDESGMPKERFSAEFPKEGPSILRIQQVVRGDSAAYFCASSPIPGRISYEQYFGPGTRLTVT.

The chain carries TRBV30 and TRBJ1-2, with a possible D match to TRBD1 (5 bases). Germline V lookup: CDR1 GTSNPN, CDR2 SVGIG (reference sequence). CDR3 length: 13 residues. Trimming pared 2 bases from V and 6 bases from J, leaving 13 bases between. The chain's CDR3 is CAWSFGTKDGYTF. The DNA of the CDR3 is TGTGCCTGGAGTTTCGGGACGAAGGATGGCTACACCTTC.

V and J are TRBV19 and TRBJ1-2, with unresolved D. The germline V and J ends were trimmed by 9 bases and 7 bases, with 15 bases remaining between them. Germline CDR1 and CDR2: LNHDA and SQIVND (reference sequence). This CDR3 comprises 12 residues. DNA of the CDR3: TGTGCCAGCCGAGGGAAAACCCCTGGCTACACCTTC. It codes for CASRGKTPGYTF.

The rearrangement links TRBV5-4 to TRBJ2-1; 9 bases are shared with TRBD1. Per the germline V gene, CDR1 is SGHNT and CDR2 is YYREEE (reference sequence). V was pared by 2 bases and J by 9 bases, with 9 bases of the junction left unmatched. This CDR3 is built from 15 residues. The CDR3 DNA reads TGTGCCAGCAGCTTCGGGACAGGGCTAATGAGTGAGCAGTTCTTC. Translated, it gives CASSFGTGLMSEQFF. Full variable domain (missing parts from reference TRBV5-4 and TRBJ2-1): ETGVTQSPTHLIKTRGQQVTLRCSSQSGHNTVSWYQQALGQGPQFIFQYYREEENGRGNFPPRFSGLQFPNYSSELNVNALELDDSALYLCASSFGTGLMSEQFFGPGTRLTVL.

The chain joins TRBV30 to TRBJ1-2; D gene ambiguous. The CDR3 is 13 amino acids. Trimming shortened V by 0 bases and J by 4 bases, and 9 bases separated the two germline ends. CDR1 is GTSNPN and CDR2 is SVGIG in the germline V gene (reference sequence). CDR3 bases: TGTGCCTGGAGTGTTACAACAAGCTATGGCTACACCTTC. Translation gives CAWSVTTSYGYTF.

CDR3 amino acids: CASSQGFNTGELFF. The CDR3 DNA is TGTGCCAGCAGCCAAGGGTTTAACACCGGGGAGCTGTTTTTT. This rearrangement joins TRBV3-1 (or the pseudogene TRBV3-2) to TRBJ2-2; D is unclear. This CDR3 has 14 amino acids. V dropped 1 base and J dropped 2 bases, with 5 bases sitting between them. The germline V gene encodes CDR1 LGHDT and CDR2 YNNKEL (reference sequence).

The V call is TRBV7-2, the J call TRBJ2-1; D is unclear. Per the germline V gene, CDR1 is SGHTA and CDR2 is FQGNSA. The CDR3 covers 16 residues. V was shortened by 3 bases and J by 0 bases, with 12 bases between the two germline ends. The CDR3 loop reads CASSLTPLSSYNEQFF. The CDR3 DNA reads as TGTGCCAGCAGCTTGACCCCTCTGAGCTCCTACAATGAGCAGTTCTTC.

V gene TRBV30 combines with J gene TRBJ1-1; possibly TRBD1 for D (6 bases). CDR1 and CDR2 from the germline V gene are GTSNPN and SVGIG (reference sequence). Trimming removed 1 base from V and 6 bases from J, with 12 bases in between. The CDR3 is 13 residues long. CDR3 sequence: CAWSDTGFAEAFF. The CDR3 bases are TGTGCCTGGAGTGACACAGGGTTCGCTGAAGCTTTCTTT.

V and J are TRBV14 and TRBJ2-7, with D unclear. Per the germline V gene, CDR1 is SGHDN and CDR2 is FVKESK. V was trimmed by 1 base and J by 6 bases, leaving 4 bases between them. The CDR3 is 11 amino acids. As DNA, the CDR3 is TGTGCCAGCAGCCAAGGGGGCGAGCAGTACTTC. It yields the protein CASSQGGEQYF.

The genes are TRBV27 and TRBJ2-7; possible D gene TRBD1, 5 bases. The germline V and J ends were trimmed by 3 bases and 2 bases, with 17 bases remaining between them. The CDR3 has 16 residues. The V gene's germline CDR1 is MNHEY and CDR2 SMNVEV (reference sequence). The CDR3 nucleotides read TGTGCCAGCAGTTTCTCCCGACAGACGTTAACCTACGAGCAGTACTTC. It translates to CASSFSRQTLTYEQYF.

A few counts support this clone. V and J are TRBV12-3 or TRBV12-4 and TRBJ2-7; D unresolved. V lost 3 bases and J lost 6, with 9 bases in between. The CDR3 is made up of 12 amino acids. The CDR3 is CASSFDSPEQYF. The DNA of the CDR3 is TGTGCCAGCAGTTTTGATTCCCCCGAGCAGTACTTC.

This clone turned up a few times. The chain employs TRBV18 and TRBJ1-4; 8 bases align to TRBD1. The V and J ends lost 4 bases and 6 bases, in that order; junction bases with no gene match: 4. CDR3 size: 14 residues. Germline V gives CDR1 KGHSH, CDR2 LQKENI. In DNA, the CDR3 is TGTGCCAGCTCACTCGGACAGGGCGATGAAAAACTGTTTTTT. Amino acid sequence: CASSLGQGDEKLFF.

The chain links TRBV7-9 to TRBJ1-2; D may be TRBD1 (5 bases). Germline V gene data show CDR1 as SEHNR and CDR2 as FQNEAQ (reference sequence). The CDR3 runs 12 residues. Trimming left V 3 bases short and J 5 bases short, with 7 bases between. CDR3 sequence (DNA): TGTGCCAGCAGCTTCGAGGGGTATGGCTACACCTTC. Residues: CASSFEGYGYTF.

V gene TRBV6-2 or TRBV6-3 combines with J gene TRBJ2-7; 8 nucleotides match TRBD2. V was clipped by 0 bases and J by 0 bases; unmatched bases: 7. This CDR3 comprises 17 residues. Germline assignment: CDR1 MNHEY and CDR2 SVGEGT. The CDR3: CASSYSPTSVFSYEQYF. The CDR3, as DNA: TGTGCCAGCAGTTACTCCCCGACTAGCGTCTTCTCCTACGAGCAGTACTTC.

This rearrangement joins TRBV4-3 to TRBJ2-4; D remains unclear. The CDR3 runs 14 residues. Trimming removed 0 bases from V and 0 bases from J, with 3 bases in between. Germline V lookup: CDR1 LGHNA, CDR2 YSLEER. For the CDR3, the DNA is TGCGCCAGCAGCCAAGAGGGAGCCAAAAACATTCAGTACTTC. It yields the protein CASSQEGAKNIQYF.

The V call is TRBV6-6, the J call TRBJ2-7; TRBD2 might be the D (6 bases). This CDR3 is built from 13 residues. CDR1 is MNHNY, CDR2 SVGAGI, per germline (reference sequence). Trimming shortened V by 5 bases and J by 2 bases, and 10 bases separated the two germline ends. CDR3 region: CASSPAGTYEQYF. DNA for the CDR3: TGTGCCAGCAGTCCTGCGGGGACCTACGAGCAGTACTTC.

This chain links TRBV29-1 with TRBJ2-1, with 12 bases identical to TRBD2. There are 18 residues in the CDR3. In germline, CDR1 is SQVTM, CDR2 ANQGSEA. Trimming removed 1 base from V and 3 bases from J; junction bases left unmatched: 10. This chain's CDR3 is CSVEGDRLAGEDYNEQFF. DNA for the CDR3: TGCAGCGTTGAAGGGGACAGACTAGCGGGAGAAGACTACAATGAGCAGTTCTTC.

The gene calls are TRBV10-3 and TRBJ2-5, with D possibly called TRBD1 or TRBD2 (5 bases each). Trimming cost V 6 bases and J 5 bases, with 10 bases left between them. The CDR3 has 12 residues. Germline V gene data show CDR1 as ENHRY and CDR2 as SYGVKD. CDR3: CAIRGTEETQYF. As DNA, the CDR3 is TGTGCCATCAGGGGGACGGAGGAGACCCAGTACTTC.

The chain joins TRBV30 to TRBJ2-3; D possibly matches TRBD1 or TRBD2 (5 bases each). Trimming stripped 1 base from V and 4 bases from J, with 9 bases between. Per germline, CDR1 GTSNPN and CDR2 SVGIG (reference sequence). CDR3 size: 13 residues. This CDR3 is CAWSGGAADTQYF. CDR3 coding DNA: TGTGCCTGGAGTGGAGGGGCGGCAGATACGCAGTATTTT. Filled out from reference TRBV30 and TRBJ2-3, the complete variable domain reads SQTIHQWPATLVQPVGSPLSLECTVEGTSNPNLYWYRQAAGRGLQLLFYSVGIGQISSEVPQNLSASRPQDRQFILSSKKLLLSDSGFYLCAWSGGAADTQYFGPGTRLTVL.

The rearrangement links TRBV19 to TRBJ2-7; 11 nucleotides align to TRBD1. The CDR3 has 17 residues. Germline CDR1 LNHDA, CDR2 SQIVND (reference sequence). V trimming: 1 base; J trimming: 4 bases; junction bases outside the gene matches: 9. The CDR3 sequence: CASSIGGIGTGGYEQYF. The CDR3, as DNA: TGTGCCAGTAGTATAGGCGGAATCGGGACAGGGGGTTACGAGCAGTACTTC.